The sequence of this TCR beta chain was determined in a study of T cell repertoires in cytomegalovirus infection. Study-level information: Epitope selection comprised recently identified HLA-C-restricted CMV epitopes and well-studied HLA-B-restricted CMV epitopes. Carrying CMV and the relevant HLA type showed in public TCR beta signatures.

TCRdb re-called the reads through MiXCR, storing one row per CDR3 protein. The data hold hundreds of thousands of distinct CDR3 sequences, with more than 30% observed a single time. For this clonotype: What it binds is unknown.

Sequencing used cultured PBMCs, obtained from culture after CMV antigen stimulation. This TCR was sampled from a human donor in good health (CMV status not recorded). Some clones in this sample may be carry-over from other donors' samples.

The CDR3 is CASSRTSGRPGEQFF. DNA for the CDR3: TGTGCCAGTAGTAGAACTAGCGGGAGACCCGGTGAGCAGTTCTTC. The genes are TRBV19 and TRBJ2-1; 11 bases match TRBD2. The CDR3 sequence is 15 residues long. After removal of 4 bases from V and 9 bases from J, the junction contained 8 bases not matched to a gene. Germline CDR1 LNHDA, CDR2 SQIVND (reference sequence).